The entry that follows covers one T cell receptor (beta chain) sequence. The germline gives CDR1 SGHDT, CDR2 YYEEEE. Between the trimmed V and J ends, which lost 0 bases and 2 bases, there was a span of 12 bases. The CDR3 spans 16 residues. These data originate in a study of T cell changes during pregnancy in multiple sclerosis. TCRdb's table, derived via immunoSEQ multiplex PCR, lists solely in-frame clones and lacks some. The table has 50,000 to 70,000 clones, 91% seen once. The sample here was peripheral blood, taken after pregnancy. The J gene is TRBJ1-3, the V gene TRBV5-6; D not resolved. The origin of this receptor is a female donor in good health, enrolled as a control in a pregnancy study. CDR3 DNA sequence: TGTGCCAGCAGCTTGGGAGGAGTAAGCCCTGGAAACACCATATATTTT. It yields the protein CASSLGGVSPGNTIYF.